This T cell receptor beta chain derives from a study of blood T cell repertoires in COVID-19 (dated by TCRdb to the early 2020s). About the full investigation: Samples covering the acute and convalescent phases of COVID-19 were provided by collaborators in the United States, Italy and Spain. The prospective study material was composed of cDNA or gDNA derived from T cells, B-cell-depleted T cells, or PBMCs. Deeply sampled blood TCRbeta repertoires from subjects exposed to, actively infected with, or recovered from COVID-19 were included in the dataset. The repertoires were made available in a free public database intended to serve as a resource for research on the immune response to SARS-CoV-2. Samples came from the ongoing ImmuneRACE study (first 160 participants) plus 1,254 subjects from 6 global collaborators. The sample metadata nearly always contained a de-identified subject ID, COVID-19 status, age in years and sex. Where HLA class I and class II types were available, the types were taken from metadata supplied by the sample provider, not from assay-based typing.

TCRbeta CDR3 regions were amplified from genomic DNA by means of the immunoSEQ Assay, a bias-controlled multiplex PCR. Per the authors' processing: Within the assay, amplification of reference gene primers was used to estimate how many nucleated cells each sample contained. To quantify the absolute abundance of each unique TCRbeta CDR3 rearrangement, sequence reads were collapsed and filtered. For each sample, productive Simpson clonality was calculated as the square root of Simpson's diversity index over productive rearrangements. Drawn from immuneACCESS, this table holds only the in-frame rearrangements with V and J called that TCRdb kept. Clones are partly lost; checked studies trace under half to an unresolved V gene and leave the rest unexplained. Clonal size and the V and J genes are those of that table, whereas D and trimming came from the DNA. The sample profile shows around 71,000 clones; about four fifths of them were found once. Of the sample, 28% falls within the top ten clones.

On this clone itself: The specificity of this receptor is unknown. No base qualities exist here, and no much larger clone lies one base off it.

Collaborating institutions collected whole blood in K2EDTA tubes following their own protocols. Collaborator samples were shipped for TCRbeta analysis as frozen whole blood, isolated PBMCs, or DNA extracted from either sample type. General conclusions and limits of the study: Clinical and demographic metadata were provided uncurated, with the amount varying by source and participant.

This TCR was recovered from a man aged 65 to 85 with acute or convalescent COVID-19. What was sequenced was peripheral blood.

The CDR3 reads as follows: CASSLRSYEQYF. The base sequence is TGTGCCAGCAGTTTAAGGAGCTACGAGCAGTACTTC. The chain is assembled from TRBV28 and TRBJ2-7, with no confidently assigned D gene. V and J lose 2 bases and 3 bases, and a span of 5 bases separates them. Taken from cysteine to phenylalanine, the CDR3 has 12 residues. Only the CDR3 DNA stays, 36 bases, in frame from base 1. From a lookup of the germline V gene, CDR1 and CDR2 are MDHEN and SYDVKM.